The subject of this entry is one T cell receptor beta chain. This sample was taken from a study of blood T cell repertoires in COVID-19. At the level of the study: PBMCs, B-cell-depleted T cells, or T cells were the source of the cDNA or gDNA that made up the material.

The CDR3 loop spans 16 amino acids. Germline CDR1 is SNHLY and CDR2 is FYNNEI. V shed 6 bases and J shed 2 bases, with 16 bases lying between them. In the original analysis: Quantification of nucleated cells was approximated via reference gene primer amplification. Clones were sequenced by immunoSEQ multiplex PCR, and TCRdb holds only the in-frame ones, with some missing. The DNA gave D and trimming, while V, J and clone size come from that table. The sample gives hundreds of thousands of clones, 65% to 90% of which show up once; around 14% is in the top ten. The chain has TRBV2 and TRBJ2-2; D perhaps matches TRBD2 (5 bases). The receptor was derived from a woman in her 70s with COVID-19, enrolled during active disease. Sequenced material: peripheral blood. The CDR3 nucleotides are TGTGCCAGCAGGGGCGGACTGTCGGCCAACACCGGGGAGCTGTTTTTT. This sequence encodes CASRGGLSANTGELFF.